Described below is a single TCR beta chain sequence and its context. The table came from immunoSEQ multiplex PCR; TCRdb's copy has only in-frame clones and leaves some out. This table holds fewer than 200,000 clones, around nine tenths found once. The entry originates in a study of T cell responses to AZD1222 COVID-19 vaccine. CDR3 length equals 15 residues. The germline gives CDR1 SGHNT, CDR2 YYREEE (reference sequence). V lost 4 bases and J 0 bases, leaving 12 bases between the germline ends. The material sequenced was peripheral blood, taken 28 days after the second dose of the MenACWY control vaccine. This chain links TRBV5-4 with TRBJ2-3; tentatively, D is TRBD1 (6 bases). This sequence was found in an adult who received the MenACWY meningococcal vaccine as a control. DNA for the CDR3: TGTGCCAGCAGCCCCGGGACACACAGCACAGATACGCAGTATTTT. The encoded protein is CASSPGTHSTDTQYF.